One T cell receptor beta chain is described in this entry. Its antigen specificity is not known. Per-base qualities were not stored, and no clone one base away is much larger. Library method: the immunoSEQ multiplex PCR assay. From the authors' description of their analysis: Richness and clonality were used to summarize the repertoires, and clones that significantly expanded or contracted between pre- and post-therapy samples were identified. TCRdb stores this immuneACCESS table with in-frame sequences only. Part of the clones is absent; in the studies checked, under half of the shortfall reflects unresolved V genes, and no reason is known for the rest. The V and J calls and clone size come from that table; D and trimming were worked out from the DNA. The sample includes roughly 39,000 clones, with 89% observed a single time. In total, the top ten clones hold 3% to 4% of the sample. The data belong to a study of neoadjuvant nivolumab and ipilimumab in lung cancer (dated by TCRdb to the early 2020s). For the study in its entirety: Nivolumab was administered intravenously at 3 mg/kg on days 1, 15 and 29, and in the combination arm ipilimumab 1 mg/kg was added on day 1 only. TCR repertoires were compared between pretherapy (baseline) peripheral blood and tumors resected at surgery after neoadjuvant immune checkpoint blockade. The primary endpoint of the trial was the rate of major pathologic response (MPR) in the intention-to-treat population of each study arm. Of the 45 or so patients with operable NSCLC treated in the trial, some 23 were randomized to nivolumab monotherapy and about 20 to nivolumab plus ipilimumab. Seven patients had matched pretherapy and resected tumor pairs analyzed, with four treated with nivolumab and three with nivolumab plus ipilimumab.

Here is what the overall study found, with its caveats: A positive correlation was observed between pretherapy blood TCR richness and richness in tumors resected after neoadjuvant therapy (Spearman R of about 0.82). A small number of samples was subjected to TCR sequencing. No significant correlation was found between TCR clonality and pathologic tumor regression, and only a single major-pathologic-response sample was available for the analysis of TCR clonality versus pathologic tumor regression. From pretherapy to surgery, tumor T-cell richness and clonality went up in three of three dual-therapy tumors, versus only two of four nivolumab-treated tumors. Resected tumors had greater TCR richness and clonality than tumor-adjacent uninvolved lung, and increases were observed in more dual-therapy-treated tumors.

The time point label corresponds to: pretherapy, before neoadjuvant immune checkpoint inhibitors. Samples were obtained from the phase 2 randomized NEOSTAR trial, in which neoadjuvant nivolumab or nivolumab plus ipilimumab followed by surgery was tested in operable NSCLC. The input for sequencing was peripheral blood, taken before neoadjuvant nivolumab, alone or with ipilimumab. The TCR sequence derives from an adult with non-small cell lung cancer.

The nucleotide sequence is TGTGCCAGCAGCGAAACAGGGGGCGTCACTGAAGCTTTCTTT. The encoded protein is CASSETGGVTEAFF. This chain joins TRBV7-2 to TRBJ1-1, with 9 bases in between that match TRBD1. Taken from the germline V gene, the CDR1 and CDR2 loops are SGHTA and FQGNSA. The CDR3 holds 14 amino acids from the cysteine to the phenylalanine. The CDR3 DNA has 42 bases and is translated from base 1. After removal of 5 bases from V and 4 bases from J, the junction retains 5 bases not matched to a gene.